This passage covers 22 T cell receptor beta chains from one sample sequenced in a study of cytomegalovirus exposure and HLA in healthy donors. TCRdb's table, derived via immunoSEQ multiplex PCR, lists solely in-frame clones and lacks some. The data show approximately 99,000 clones, roughly 88% seen once. Input material: PBMCs. The receptors originated from a woman aged 18-35 years in good health and CMV-seronegative.

The gene calls are TRBV2 and TRBJ2-3, with D perhaps matching TRBD2 (5 bases). Between the trimmed V and J ends, which lost 2 bases and 4 bases, there was a span of 13 bases. The CDR3 consists of 15 residues. Germline V lookup: CDR1 SNHLY, CDR2 FYNNEI. The DNA of the CDR3 is TGTGCCAGCAGTGAAAATCCTAGCCTGGCAGATACGCAGTATTTT. This encodes CASSENPSLADTQYF. The variable domain in full, with the rest retrieved from reference TRBV2 and TRBJ2-3, is EPEVTQTPSHQVTQMGQEVILRCVPISNHLYFYWYRQILGQKVEFLVSFYNNEISEKSEIFDDQFSVERPDGSNFTLKIRSTKLEDSAMYFCASSENPSLADTQYFGPGTRLTVL.

This clone has only a few counts. V usage is TRBV11-3 and J usage is TRBJ1-6, with D unclear. The CDR3 length is 13 residues. V was cut by 1 base and J by 6 bases, with 4 bases left in between. Germline values: CDR1 SGHNT, CDR2 YENEEA. CDR3 DNA sequence: TGTGCCAGCAGCTTAGGCAGTAATTCACCCCTCCACTTT. Encoded protein: CASSLGSNSPLHF.

The chain carries TRBV4-1 and TRBJ2-1, with 8 bases that match TRBD2. In germline, CDR1 is MGHRA, CDR2 YSYEKL. This CDR3 has 16 residues. J gave up 9 bases and V 3 bases, and 13 bases lay outside the gene matches. The CDR3 loop reads CASSHPGTRSLGEQFF. DNA of the CDR3: TGCGCCAGCAGCCATCCCGGGACTAGGTCCCTTGGTGAGCAGTTCTTC.

For the CDR3, the DNA is TGCGCCAGCAGCCTACGGGCGGGGGGCGAGCAGTACTTC. Residues: CASSLRAGGEQYF. This chain uses TRBV4-1 with TRBJ2-7, with TRBD2 matching 8 bases. Trimming took 4 bases from V and 6 from J; bases not matched to a gene: 5. Germline V gene lookup returns CDR1 MGHRA and CDR2 YSYEKL. The CDR3 consists of 13 residues.

This clone has just one count. The V gene is TRBV2, the J gene TRBJ1-1, with 8 bases matching TRBD1. V shed 6 bases and J 1 base; nucleotides not matched to a gene: 4. Looked up from germline, CDR1 is SNHLY and CDR2 is FYNNEI. This CDR3 is built from 14 residues. The CDR3 loop is CASRWDRSNTEAFF. CDR3 DNA sequence: TGTGCCAGCAGATGGGACAGGTCGAACACTGAAGCTTTCTTT.

The V and J genes are TRBV5-8 and TRBJ1-2, with D possibly matching TRBD1 (6 bases). The germline V gene has CDR1 SGHTS and CDR2 YDEGEE. Trimming pared 4 bases from V and 6 bases from J, leaving 16 bases between. The CDR3 covers 14 residues. CDR3 nucleotides: TGTGCCAGCAGCCGTCGGGGGGGCGCGAATGGCTACACCTTC. It yields the protein CASSRRGGANGYTF.

The chain links TRBV27 to TRBJ1-1; 7 nucleotides line up with TRBD1. V was pared by 3 bases and J by 7 bases, with 8 bases of the junction left unmatched. CDR1 and CDR2 (germline): MNHEY, SMNVEV (reference sequence). The CDR3 spans 14 residues. The CDR3 DNA is TGTGCCAGCAGTTTCCCGGACAGGCGGGATGAAGCTTTCTTT. This codes for CASSFPDRRDEAFF.

The V call is TRBV19, the J call TRBJ1-3; TRBD1 might be the D (5 bases). CDR3 size: 14 residues. Germline assignment: CDR1 LNHDA and CDR2 SQIVND (reference sequence). Between the trimmed V and J ends, which lost 8 bases and 1 base, there was a span of 12 bases. The CDR3 region has the DNA TGTGCCAGTGGTGTAGGGGAGTCTGGAAACACCATATATTTT. This translates into CASGVGESGNTIYF. The full variable domain, its missing parts supplied by reference TRBV19 and TRBJ1-3, is DGGITQSPKYLFRKEGQNVTLSCEQNLNHDAMYWYRQDPGQGLRLIYYSQIVNDFQKGDIAEGYSVSREKKESFPLTVTSAQKNPTAFYLCASGVGESGNTIYFGEGSWLTVV.

This clone was detected a few times. The chain has TRBV19 and TRBJ1-1; D may be TRBD1 (6 bases). V lost 7 bases, J lost 0 bases, and 12 bases lay in between. The CDR3 length is 14 residues. The germline CDR1 and CDR2 sequences are LNHDA and SQIVND (reference sequence). CDR3 sequence: CASTTTGMNTEAFF. Written as DNA, the CDR3 is TGTGCCAGTACAACTACAGGGATGAACACTGAAGCTTTCTTT.

A note on this clone: The junction departs from the called germline gene at one end, perhaps through a read error. The chain joins TRBV29-1 to TRBJ2-2; possibly TRBD1 for D (7 bases). The CDR3 contains 11 residues. Per the germline V gene, CDR1 is SQVTM and CDR2 is ANQGSEA. Here the CDR3 reads CSVDWQGGLFF. The DNA for the CDR3 is TGCAGCGTTGACTGGCAGGGGGGGCTGTTTTTT.

The genes are TRBV2 and TRBJ2-3, with TRBD2 matching 9 bases. V shed 1 base, J shed 4 bases, and the junction held 3 bases outside the gene matches. This CDR3 is built from 15 residues. Per the germline V gene, CDR1 is SNHLY and CDR2 is FYNNEI. The CDR3 DNA follows: TGTGCCAGCAGTGAAGGCGGGGGGGCAGCAGATACGCAGTATTTT. It codes for CASSEGGGAADTQYF.

The V and J genes are TRBV2 and TRBJ2-5; 7 bases fit TRBD2. The CDR3 runs 15 residues. The ends lost 6 bases at V and 7 bases at J; junction bases unmatched: 14. The germline CDR1 and CDR2 sequences are SNHLY and FYNNEI. The CDR3 DNA sequence: TGTGCCAGCAGCGCAATACTAGCGCGGGGATGGACCCAGTACTTC. As protein: CASSAILARGWTQYF.

Here the CDR3 reads CASSLLQGRSSYEQYF. In DNA form, the CDR3 reads TGTGCCAGCAGTCTCCTACAGGGCCGGAGCTCCTACGAGCAGTACTTC. The chain combines TRBV28 with TRBJ2-7, with D possibly TRBD1 on 6 matching bases. Germline V gene data show CDR1 as MDHEN and CDR2 as SYDVKM. V was cut by 5 bases and J by 0 bases, with 17 bases left in between. CDR3 length: 16 residues.

This clone was observed a handful of times. The chain is built from TRBV6-1 and TRBJ2-7, with a possible D match to TRBD1 (6 bases). Deletions cut 3 bases from V and 4 bases from J, with 10 bases between. Germline V gene data show CDR1 as MNHNS and CDR2 as SASEGT. CDR3 length equals 13 residues. The CDR3 protein is CASSDGQKYEQYF. The CDR3 bases are TGTGCCAGCAGTGACGGACAGAAATACGAGCAGTACTTC.

The V call is TRBV30, the J call TRBJ2-1; no clear D. The V gene's germline CDR1 is GTSNPN and CDR2 SVGIG (reference sequence). The CDR3 runs to 16 residues. Between the trimmed V and J ends, which lost 1 base and 8 bases, there was a span of 21 bases. The CDR3 loop reads CAWSDQNNYEIDEQFF. CDR3 in DNA: TGTGCCTGGAGTGATCAAAACAACTATGAGATCGATGAGCAGTTCTTC.

The rearrangement links TRBV11-2 to TRBJ2-2; 7 nucleotides match TRBD2. The J segment lost 3 bases and the V segment lost 4 bases, leaving 8 bases of the junction unmatched. This CDR3 comprises 16 residues. CDR1 and CDR2 from the germline V gene are SGHAT and FQNNGV. CDR3 nucleotide sequence: TGTGCCAGCAGCTGGGAGGGGCGTTTCGACACCGGGGAGCTGTTTTTT. Amino acid sequence: CASSWEGRFDTGELFF.

This chain joins TRBV25-1 and TRBJ2-3; 13 bases are a match to TRBD2. There are 17 residues in the CDR3. The V and J ends lost 4 bases and 0 bases, in that order; junction bases with no gene match: 4. Per the germline V gene, CDR1 is MGHDK and CDR2 is SYGVNS. As DNA, the CDR3 is TGTGCCAGCAGTGTTGTGGGACTAGCGGGGAGCACAGATACGCAGTATTTT. This codes for CASSVVGLAGSTDTQYF.

The genes are TRBV6-5 and TRBJ1-2, with D uncertain. V lost 8 bases, J lost 7 bases, and 11 bases lay in between. Germline V gene data show CDR1 as MNHEY and CDR2 as SVGAGI. The CDR3 is 11 amino acids. CDR3 sequence (DNA): TGTGCCAGCTTAGGCCAGCGTGGCTACACCTTC. Translating it yields CASLGQRGYTF.

The chain is built from TRBV30 and TRBJ1-1, with 7 bases that match TRBD1. This CDR3 is built from 13 residues. The germline gives CDR1 GTSNPN, CDR2 SVGIG (reference sequence). V shed 4 bases, J shed 0 bases, and the junction held 2 bases outside the gene matches. This chain's CDR3 is CAWTGQLNTEAFF. CDR3 nucleotides: TGTGCCTGGACGGGACAGTTGAACACTGAAGCTTTCTTT.

The rearrangement joins TRBV2 to TRBJ1-5, with D possibly TRBD1 on 5 matching bases. CDR1 is SNHLY and CDR2 is FYNNEI in the germline V gene. This CDR3 has 16 amino acids. Trimming pared 6 bases from V and 3 bases from J, leaving 18 bases between. The CDR3 spells CASRSTGTAFNQPQHF. As DNA, the CDR3 is TGTGCCAGCAGGAGTACCGGGACTGCTTTCAATCAGCCCCAGCATTTT.

The rearrangement links TRBV7-3 to TRBJ2-3; 8 bases align to TRBD2. This CDR3 comprises 15 residues. Germline assignment: CDR1 SGHTA and CDR2 FQGTGA. V dropped 2 bases and J dropped 0; count of bases not matched to a gene: 1. DNA of the CDR3: TGTGCCAGCAGCTTAGCGGGGGGAAGCACAGATACGCAGTATTTT. It translates to CASSLAGGSTDTQYF.

The chain links TRBV2 to TRBJ2-1; 8 bases match TRBD2. CDR3 length: 15 amino acids. J was trimmed by 6 bases and V by 6 bases; bases with no gene match: 10. The germline CDR1 and CDR2 sequences are SNHLY and FYNNEI. For the CDR3, the DNA is TGTGCCAGCAGATCCGACGGGACTAGGACCAATGAGCAGTTCTTC. Its protein is CASRSDGTRTNEQFF.